This T cell receptor (beta chain) came from a study of T cells expressing NK-cell markers. TCRdb derives one entry per CDR3 protein from the 5' RACE reads, leaving out DNA. The sample table includes some 500,000 distinct CDR3 sequences. This CDR3 contains 15 residues. Germline V gene lookup returns CDR1 KGHSH and CDR2 LQKENI. The sequenced sample consisted of blood T cells: a sorted CD56 or NKG2C T cell subset, CD4+ or CD8+ T cells, or bulk PBMC T cells (not recorded which). The V call is TRBV18, the J call TRBJ1-4. The sequence was collected from a woman aged 45-60 years in good health. The chain's CDR3 is CASSPIGSFNEKLFF.